The sequence of this T cell receptor (beta chain) was determined in a study of cytomegalovirus exposure and HLA in healthy donors. Study results and limitations: Under in vitro conditions, a few CMV-associated chains were confirmed as specific for CMV antigens. Beyond CMV serostatus, there was no information to go on about immune exposure.

As for this clone: Its target is not known.

Germline CDR1 is GTSNPN and CDR2 is SVGIG (reference sequence). The CDR3 consists of 13 residues. Trimming shortened V by 1 base and J by 4 bases, and 8 bases separated the two germline ends. A multiplex PCR was run with 60 Vbeta primers and 13 Jbeta primers. Libraries were prepared by immunoSEQ multiplex PCR; TCRdb keeps only in-frame clonotypes and omits some of them. Recorded for this sample: some 110,000 clones. These donors, healthy bone marrow donors, were studied. The V gene is TRBV30, the J gene TRBJ1-5, with D perhaps matching TRBD1 (5 bases). The sequencing input was PBMCs. This sequence originates from a man between 18 and 29 years old in good health and CMV-seronegative. Here the CDR3 DNA reads TGTGCCTGGAGTGATGGGGGGAATCAGCCCCAGCATTTT. Translated, it gives CAWSDGGNQPQHF.